This T cell receptor beta chain was identified in a study of OX40 agonist ivuxolimab in advanced cancers. Study-level information: Patients received the agonistic anti-OX40 (CD134) antibody ivuxolimab. Two cutaneous melanoma patients and one hepatocellular carcinoma patient, three in all, had partial responses.

Measured with immunoSEQ multiplex PCR; TCRdb has only the in-frame clones, and not every one. The sample carries thousands of clones, under 85% recorded once. This CDR3 is 14 amino acids long. Germline CDR1 and CDR2: SGHNT and YENEEA. V was shortened by 3 bases and J by 4 bases, with 12 bases between the two germline ends. This sample comprised CD4+ or CD8+ T cells sorted from blood, obtained in a trial of the OX40 agonist ivuxolimab. The chain has TRBV11-3 and TRBJ2-5; D gene unclear. This clonotype was sampled from an adult with an advanced solid tumor such as melanoma, head and neck, liver or kidney cancer. CDR3: CASSLIEGRETQYF. CDR3 nucleotide sequence: TGTGCCAGCAGCTTGATAGAAGGGCGAGAGACCCAGTACTTC.